This paragraph covers one TCR beta chain sequence. Its target is not known. This sample stems from a study of cytomegalovirus exposure and HLA in healthy donors. Study results and limitations: Altogether, some 160 TCR beta chains were recorded as cytomegalovirus-associated. A few CMV-associated chains were confirmed in vitro to be specific for CMV antigens.

PCR employed 60 Vbeta and 13 Jbeta primers. Sequenced by immunoSEQ multiplex PCR; TCRdb stores in-frame clones only, minus some. The data hold more than 130,000 clones, with roughly four fifths observed a single time. The CDR3 spans 16 residues. V dropped 4 bases and J dropped 4 bases, with 18 bases sitting between them. Germline lookup yields CDR1 SGHDT and CDR2 YYEEEE. The sequenced sample consisted of PBMCs. The gene calls are TRBV5-6 and TRBJ2-1; D perhaps matches TRBD1 (6 bases). The origin of this receptor is a woman between 45 and 60 years old in good health and CMV-seronegative. The CDR3 protein is CASSPLGAEIYNEQFF. The CDR3 region has the DNA TGTGCCAGCAGCCCCCTGGGGGCGGAAATTTACAATGAGCAGTTCTTC.